The clone carrying this T cell receptor (beta chain) was recorded once. Roughly 0.45 to 1 ug RNA was reverse transcribed with random hexamers. MiXCR, applied by TCRdb to the immunoSEQ multiplex PCR reads, yields one record per CDR3 protein. The sample has about 210,000 distinct CDR3 sequences, over 90% seen once. The data derive from a study of CD8 T cells in Susac syndrome. Germline V CDR1 and CDR2: KGHDR, SFDVKD. The length of the CDR3 is 11 residues. Between the trimmed V and J ends, which lost 5 bases and 4 bases, there was a span of 4 bases. The specimen was CD4+ T cells from PBMCs. The chain links TRBV24-1 to TRBJ1-2; D not certain. This receptor was obtained from a human donor with multiple sclerosis. CDR3 region: CATSGGYGYTF. The CDR3 coding sequence is TGTGCCACCAGTGGAGGCTATGGCTACACCTTC.